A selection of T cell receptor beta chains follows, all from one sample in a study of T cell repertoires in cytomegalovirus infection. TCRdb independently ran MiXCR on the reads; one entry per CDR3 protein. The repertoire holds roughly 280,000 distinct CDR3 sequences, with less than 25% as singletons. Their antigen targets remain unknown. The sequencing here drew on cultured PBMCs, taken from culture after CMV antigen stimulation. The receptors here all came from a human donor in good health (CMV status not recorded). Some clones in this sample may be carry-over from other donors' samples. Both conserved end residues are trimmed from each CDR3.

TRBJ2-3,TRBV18,ASSPVAGVSDTQY
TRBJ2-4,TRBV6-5,ASSRNGAKNIQY
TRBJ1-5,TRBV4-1,ASSQDGKPQH
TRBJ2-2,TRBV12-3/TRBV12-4,ASSPGHNTGELF
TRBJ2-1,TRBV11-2,ASSARGPSYNEQF
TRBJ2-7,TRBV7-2,ASSLDRGLYEQY
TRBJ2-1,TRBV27,ASSFSGRVYNEQF
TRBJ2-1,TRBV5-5,ASSQSGYTYNEQF
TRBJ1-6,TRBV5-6,ASSYQSYPPLH
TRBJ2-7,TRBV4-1,ASSRGQGTSYEQY
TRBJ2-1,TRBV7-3,ASSRLAGKYNEQF
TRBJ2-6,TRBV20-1,SASDQISGANVLT
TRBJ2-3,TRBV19,ASSPPDRVFTDTQY
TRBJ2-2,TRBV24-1,ATARQGDTGELF
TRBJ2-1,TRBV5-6,ASSPLGLAGVGEQF
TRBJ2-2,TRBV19,ASSMEIRTGELF
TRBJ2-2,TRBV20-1,SAKRGGTTAGELF
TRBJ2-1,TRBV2,ASLLAGYEQF
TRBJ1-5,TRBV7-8,ASSLSWGRQPQH
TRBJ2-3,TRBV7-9,ASSPTTNTQY
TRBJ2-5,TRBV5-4,ASSTLAVEETQY
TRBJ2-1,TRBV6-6,ASSYNPHVQEQF
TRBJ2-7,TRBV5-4,ASSLEQGIYGRY
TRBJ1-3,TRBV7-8,ASSSQTGAGNTIY
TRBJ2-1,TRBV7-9,ASSDISGSYNEQF
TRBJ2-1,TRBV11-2,ASSFEGPDYNEQF
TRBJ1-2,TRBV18,ASSPQGPGYGYT
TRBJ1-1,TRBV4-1,ASSQETGIRTEAF
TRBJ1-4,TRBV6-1,ASGTGTWEKLF
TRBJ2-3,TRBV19,ASSKGLAGVRPDTQY
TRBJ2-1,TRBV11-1,ASSLGQRGPYNEQF
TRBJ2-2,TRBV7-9,ASSLDRLAGGNTGELF
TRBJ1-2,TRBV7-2,ASSLLGAGGAGGYT
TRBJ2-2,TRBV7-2,ASSPVAGGVGELF
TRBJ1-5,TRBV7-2,ASSLTAYSNQPQH
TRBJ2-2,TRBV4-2,ASSQVRGALNTGELF
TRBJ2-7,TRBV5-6,ASSLVGRLVGHEQY
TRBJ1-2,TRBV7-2,ASSLVGDRGLYGYT
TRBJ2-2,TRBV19,ASSRDTSSFNTGELF
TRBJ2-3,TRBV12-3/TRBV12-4,ASSTTSGRPDTQY
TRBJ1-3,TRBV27,ASRTGGSGNTIY
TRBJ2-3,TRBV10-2,ASSTSGLTDTQY
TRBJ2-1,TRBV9,ASSVGSAGGPNEQF
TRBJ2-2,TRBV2,GGGVKTPPGELF
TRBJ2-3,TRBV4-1,ASSQDPGLVPDTQY
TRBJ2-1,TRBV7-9,ASSPPGVKWRTEQF
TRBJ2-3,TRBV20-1,SARKSPNAADTQY
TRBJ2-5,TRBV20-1,SARRLAGSVETQY
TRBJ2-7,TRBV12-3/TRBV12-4,ASSLPGQGYEQY
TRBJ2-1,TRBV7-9,ASSLVTSGNEQF